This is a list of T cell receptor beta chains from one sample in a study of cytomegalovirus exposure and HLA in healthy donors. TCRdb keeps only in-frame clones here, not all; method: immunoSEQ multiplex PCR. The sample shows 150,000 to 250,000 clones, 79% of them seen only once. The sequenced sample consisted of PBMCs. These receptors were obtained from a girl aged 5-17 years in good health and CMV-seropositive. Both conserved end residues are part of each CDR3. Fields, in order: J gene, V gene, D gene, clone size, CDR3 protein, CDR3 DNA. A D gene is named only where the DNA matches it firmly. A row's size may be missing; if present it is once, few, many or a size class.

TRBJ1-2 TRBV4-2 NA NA CASSQERQGSYGYTF TGTGCCAGCAGCCAAGAGCGGCAGGGATCCTATGGCTACACCTTC
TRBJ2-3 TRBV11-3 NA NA CASSPDLVVRGDTQYF TGTGCCAGCAGCCCAGACCTCGTGGTGCGGGGAGATACGCAGTATTTT
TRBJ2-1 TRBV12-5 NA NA CASGLVPSVGYNEQFF TGTGCTAGTGGTTTGGTACCGAGCGTGGGCTACAATGAGCAGTTCTTC
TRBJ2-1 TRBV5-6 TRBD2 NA CASSWGGSPYNEQFF TGTGCCAGCAGCTGGGGGGGGAGCCCTTACAATGAGCAGTTCTTC
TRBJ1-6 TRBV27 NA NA CASTLSAAMMSSYNSPLHF TGTGCCAGCACCCTGTCGGCGGCTATGATGAGCTCCTATAATTCACCCCTCCACTTT
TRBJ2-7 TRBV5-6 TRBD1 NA CASSSSPGQGYEQYF TGTGCCAGCAGCTCATCACCGGGACAGGGGTACGAGCAGTACTTC
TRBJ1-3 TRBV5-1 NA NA CASSPDAGSGNTIYF TGCGCCAGCAGCCCGGACGCAGGGTCGGGAAACACCATATATTTT
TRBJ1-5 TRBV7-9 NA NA CASSPPRTGNSNQPQHF TGTGCCAGCAGCCCCCCCCGAACCGGGAATAGCAATCAGCCCCAGCATTTT
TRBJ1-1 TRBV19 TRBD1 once CASTGGTGGANTEAFF TGTGCCAGTACGGGGGGGACAGGGGGCGCAAACACTGAAGCTTTCTTT
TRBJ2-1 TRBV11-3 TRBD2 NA CASSLDAGGEQFF TGTGCCAGCAGCTTAGATGCCGGGGGGGAGCAGTTCTTC
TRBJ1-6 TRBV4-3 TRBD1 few CASSRLLDRGNSPLHF TGCGCCAGCAGCCGCCTTTTGGACAGGGGAAACTCACCCCTCCACTTT
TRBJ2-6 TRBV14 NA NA CASSQLAKAGANVLTF TGTGCCAGCAGCCAATTAGCCAAAGCTGGGGCCAACGTCCTGACTTTC
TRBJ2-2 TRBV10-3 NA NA CAISEPRQTGELFF TGTGCCATCAGTGAGCCTCGACAGACCGGGGAGCTGTTTTTT
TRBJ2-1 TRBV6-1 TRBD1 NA CATIKDRGNEQFF TGTGCCACCATAAAGGACAGGGGCAATGAGCAGTTCTTC
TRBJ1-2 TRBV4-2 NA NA CASSQDRVNYGYTF TGTGCCAGCAGCCAAGATCGGGTTAACTATGGCTACACCTTC
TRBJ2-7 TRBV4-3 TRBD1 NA CASSQTGQAGYEQYF TGCGCCAGCAGCCAGACCGGACAGGCCGGCTACGAGCAGTACTTC
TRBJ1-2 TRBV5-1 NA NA CASSLGTSTSYGYTF TGCGCCAGCAGCCTAGGGACAAGTACCTCCTATGGCTACACCTTC
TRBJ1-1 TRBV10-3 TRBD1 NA CAINSVDRGTSFF TGTGCCATCAATTCAGTGGACAGGGGGACGTCTTTCTTT
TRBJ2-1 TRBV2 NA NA CASPGEAEQFF TGTGCCAGCCCCGGGGAGGCTGAGCAGTTCTTC
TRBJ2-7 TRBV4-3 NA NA CAARPSGGPQRSSYEQYF TGCGCCGCAAGACCCTCCGGCGGGCCACAGAGAAGCTCCTACGAGCAGTACTTC
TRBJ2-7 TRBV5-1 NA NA CASSLEAGPPYEQYF TGCGCCAGCAGCTTGGAGGCAGGCCCTCCCTACGAGCAGTACTTC
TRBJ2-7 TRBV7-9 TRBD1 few CASSPRRTGVDAQYF TGTGCCAGCAGCCCTCGACGAACAGGGGTCGACGCGCAGTACTTC
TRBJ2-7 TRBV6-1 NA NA CASSEEGGATYEQYF TGTGCCAGCAGTGAAGAGGGTGGGGCTACCTACGAGCAGTACTTC
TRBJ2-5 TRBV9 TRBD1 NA CASSETGEETQYF TGTGCCAGCAGCGAGACAGGGGAAGAGACCCAGTACTTC
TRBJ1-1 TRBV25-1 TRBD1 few CASSESRTGANTEAFF TGTGCCAGCAGTGAATCTCGGACAGGGGCGAACACTGAAGCTTTCTTT
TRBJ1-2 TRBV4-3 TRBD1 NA CASSQEIGRGLSEGGYTF TGCGCCAGCAGCCAAGAGATCGGCAGGGGGCTGTCAGAGGGTGGCTACACCTTC
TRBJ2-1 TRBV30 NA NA CAWSKNRAGNEQFF TGTGCCTGGAGTAAAAACAGGGCAGGGAATGAGCAGTTCTTC
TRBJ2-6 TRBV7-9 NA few CASSPRPGLNVLTF TGTGCCAGCAGCCCTCGGCCCGGACTCAACGTCCTGACTTTC
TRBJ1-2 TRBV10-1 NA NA CASSEGQDYGYTF TGCGCCAGCAGTGAAGGCCAGGACTATGGCTACACCTTC
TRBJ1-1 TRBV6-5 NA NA CASKPGHLNTEAFF TGTGCCAGCAAGCCGGGACACCTGAACACTGAAGCTTTCTTT